This TCR beta chain emerged from a study of control samples from healthy donors and cancer patients. Germline loops: CDR1 SGHDT, CDR2 YYEEEE. V was clipped by 2 bases and J by 0 bases, with 5 bases between them. The CDR3 length is 14 residues. Here immunoSEQ multiplex PCR was the method, and the copy in TCRdb shows in-frame clones only, minus some. The table lists approximately 230,000 clones, around 80% of them singletons, with roughly 13% in the top ten. This chain joins TRBV5-6 and TRBJ1-4, with no clear D. The receptor's source is an older woman with lung cancer. Sample: PBMCs. The CDR3 region is CASSFGTTNEKLFF. The DNA of the CDR3 is TGTGCCAGCAGCTTTGGAACAACTAATGAAAAACTGTTTTTT. The variable domain in full, completed from reference TRBV5-6 and TRBJ1-4, reads DAGVTQSPTHLIKTRGQQVTLRCSPKSGHDTVSWYQQALGQGPQFIFQYYEEEERQRGNFPDRFSGHQFPNYSSELNVNALLLGDSALYLCASSFGTTNEKLFFGSGTQLSVL.